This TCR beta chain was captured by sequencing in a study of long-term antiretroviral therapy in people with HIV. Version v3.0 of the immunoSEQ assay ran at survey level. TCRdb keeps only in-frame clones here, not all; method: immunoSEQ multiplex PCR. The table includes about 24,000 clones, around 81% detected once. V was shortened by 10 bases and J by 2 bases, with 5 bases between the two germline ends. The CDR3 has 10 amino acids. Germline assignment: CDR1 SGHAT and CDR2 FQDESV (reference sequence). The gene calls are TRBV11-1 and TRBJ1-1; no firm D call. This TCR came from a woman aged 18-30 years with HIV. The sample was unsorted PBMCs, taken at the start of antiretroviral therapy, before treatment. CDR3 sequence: CANGNTEAFF. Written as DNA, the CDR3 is TGTGCCAACGGTAACACTGAAGCTTTCTTT.